What follows describes a single T cell receptor (beta chain). Its antigen is not known. The record originates from a study of T cells in localized non-small cell lung cancer. Data came from immunoSEQ multiplex PCR; TCRdb stores just in-frame clones and leaves some out. Here the sample spans around 25,000 clones, about 86% being singletons. V lost 4 bases, J lost 5 bases, and 12 bases lay in between. The CDR3 totals 13 residues. Per germline, CDR1 SGDLS and CDR2 YYNGEE. Study-wide results and caveats: Clonality peaked in uninvolved adjacent lung rather than tumor. Sequencing, confined to only one tumor region, leaves heterogeneity possible.

This specimen consisted of peripheral blood, obtained before any cancer treatment. The chain couples TRBV9 to TRBJ1-1; tentative D call: TRBD1 (6 bases). The TCR was taken from a female donor aged 60 or older with stage I lung adenocarcinoma. The CDR3 region is CASSSRGGTEAFF. CDR3 DNA sequence: TGTGCCAGCAGCTCACGAGGGGGAACTGAAGCTTTCTTT.